Listed below are T cell receptor beta chains from one sample, sequenced in a study of technical replicates of blood from a handful of donors. TCRdb's copy holds only in-frame clones and misses some; the assay was immunoSEQ multiplex PCR. Of 60,000 to 80,000 clones listed, about 90% are singletons. Source material: PBMCs. These receptor sequences come from a human donor in good health. Some clones in this sample may be carry-over from other donors' samples. Each CDR3 is given with its conserved first and last residue. The D gene is left open where the match is weak. Size tells how often a clone was seen (once, few, many) or the class of an expanded clone, and some rows leave it out.

V gene,D gene,clone size,J gene,CDR3 DNA,CDR3 protein
TRBV7-2,TRBD2,once,TRBJ2-3,TGTGCCAGCAGAGATACGGGACTAGGAACAGATACGCAGTATTTT,CASRDTGLGTDTQYF
TRBV27,.,.,TRBJ2-1,TGTGCCAGCAGTGCATCACCCGGGACAAATTATCATGAGCAGTTCTTC,CASSASPGTNYHEQFF
TRBV11-2,.,few,TRBJ1-5,TGTGCCAGCAGCTTGGGACTCGCCCAGCCCCAGCATTTT,CASSLGLAQPQHF
TRBV30,.,.,TRBJ1-1,TGTGCCATACACAGCGGAATGAACACTGAAGCTTTCTTT,CAIHSGMNTEAFF
TRBV7-6,.,.,TRBJ2-5,TGTGCCAGCAGCTTAGAGGCGGCCTTGCGCGGGCCGATAGAGACCCAGTACTTC,CASSLEAALRGPIETQYF
TRBV9,.,.,TRBJ2-6,TGTGCCAGCAGCGTAGAGCCCTGGGGAGGCAAACTGTCTGGGGCCAACGTCCTGACTTTC,CASSVEPWGGKLSGANVLTF
TRBV2,.,.,TRBJ2-7,TGTGCCAGCAGTGTGGGGCGAAACTACGAGCAGTACTTC,CASSVGRNYEQYF
TRBV11-2,.,.,TRBJ2-1,TGTGCCAGCAGCTTAGCCCTAGCCTACAATGAGCAGTTCTTC,CASSLALAYNEQFF
TRBV5-1,.,once,TRBJ2-6,TGCGCCAGCAGCCCAGGACTCCCACCAGGCTCTGGGGCCAACGTCCTGACTTTC,CASSPGLPPGSGANVLTF
TRBV2,.,.,TRBJ1-5,TGTGCCAGCAGAGAGGGTTTTTATAGCAATCAGCCCCAGCATTTT,CASREGFYSNQPQHF
TRBV6-5,.,.,TRBJ1-3,TGTGCCAGCAGGGGCGGGAGCGGAGGAGGAAACACCATATATTTT,CASRGGSGGGNTIYF
TRBV19,.,.,TRBJ1-2,TGTGCCAGTAGTACAGGAATTGGCCCTTATGGCTACACCTTC,CASSTGIGPYGYTF